The entry below describes one TCR beta chain. What antigen it recognizes has not been identified. Per-nucleotide qualities are absent, and no much larger clonotype sits a single base away. Cut back by 6 bases and 8 bases, the V and J ends lie 10 bases apart. The germline V gene (reference sequence) gives CDR1 as LNHNV and CDR2 as YYDKDF. Including cysteine and phenylalanine, the CDR3 has 12 amino acids. The entry retains the CDR3 DNA only, 36 bases that are in frame from base 1. This sample is part of a study of blood T cell repertoires in COVID-19 (dated by TCRdb to 2019 to 2021). Regarding the complete study: Samples covering the acute and convalescent phases of COVID-19 were provided by collaborators in the United States, Italy and Spain. The material from the prospective study consisted of cDNA or gDNA derived from T cells, B-cell-depleted T cells, or PBMCs. Subjects who had been exposed to COVID-19, were actively infected with it, or had recovered from it provided the deeply sampled blood TCRbeta repertoires that made up the dataset. The repertoires were released in a freely available public database intended as a resource for research on the immune response to SARS-CoV-2. Samples came from the ongoing ImmuneRACE study (first 160 participants) plus 1,254 subjects from 6 global collaborators. The sample metadata nearly always contained a de-identified subject ID, COVID-19 status, age in years and sex. HLA class I and class II types, where available, came from metadata supplied by the sample provider rather than from assay-based typing. Here is what the overall study found, with its caveats: The amount of clinical and demographic metadata varied by source and participant and was provided uncurated.

Whole blood was collected in K2EDTA tubes by collaborating institutions according to the institutions' own protocols. For TCRbeta analysis, collaborator samples were shipped as frozen whole blood, as isolated PBMCs, or as DNA extracted from either sample type. The immunoSEQ Assay, a bias-controlled multiplex PCR, was used to amplify TCRbeta CDR3 regions from genomic DNA. Concerning the study's data processing: The number of nucleated cells in each sample was estimated by amplification of reference gene primers within the assay. Sequence reads were collapsed and filtered to measure the absolute abundance of every unique TCRbeta CDR3 rearrangement. For each sample, productive Simpson clonality was calculated by taking the square root of Simpson's diversity index across productive rearrangements. Here the immuneACCESS table is served through TCRdb, limited to in-frame sequences with V and J called. Missing clones are a known gap in these copies; in checked studies unresolved V genes cover under half, and the rest lacks a known reason. V and J calls and clone size come straight from that table; D and trimming were deduced from the DNA. The sample profile shows about 130,000 clones; approximately 80% of them were found once. The ten largest clonotypes hold about a tenth of the sample.

This receptor chain uses TRBV15 and TRBJ1-4; TRBD1 is possibly the D segment (6 matching bases). Material: peripheral blood. This TCR came from a man aged 35 to 55 with active or convalescent COVID-19. The CDR3 reads as follows: CATRGAGEKLFF. The DNA sequence is as follows: TGTGCCACCAGGGGGGCTGGCGAAAAACTGTTTTTT. Reference TRBV15 and TRBJ1-4 proteins supply the regions before and after the CDR3; the full variable domain is: DAMVIQNPRYQVTQFGKPVTLSCSQTLNHNVMYWYQQKSSQAPKLLFHYYDKDFNNEADTPDNFQSRRPNTSFCFLDIRSPGLGDTAMYLCATRGAGEKLFFGSGTQLSVL.